One and the same sample provided the 13 T cell receptor beta chains below, sequenced in a study of monozygotic twins with cystic fibrosis. Method: immunoSEQ multiplex PCR; TCRdb's copy keeps in-frame clones and lacks some. The sample lists tens of thousands of clones, roughly 96% occurring once. Sequencing was done on a sample of blood. The receptors derive from a girl aged 2-9 years with cystic fibrosis.

This rearrangement joins TRBV2 to TRBJ1-6; TRBD1 aligns across 9 bases. Germline lookup yields CDR1 SNHLY and CDR2 FYNNEI. The trim removed 8 bases at V and 6 bases at J, leaving 5 bases unmatched. CDR3 size: 14 residues. The CDR3 region is CASGGQGGNSPLHF. The DNA for the CDR3 is TGTGCCAGCGGGGGACAGGGCGGTAATTCACCCCTCCACTTT.

The V and J genes are TRBV5-1 and TRBJ2-5; weak D call: TRBD2 (6 bases). The CDR3 is 15 amino acids. Germline lookup yields CDR1 SGHRS and CDR2 YFSETQ. Trimming shortened V by 2 bases and J by 4 bases, and 15 bases separated the two germline ends. The CDR3 nucleotides read TGCGCCAGCAGCTTCCGAGCGGCCGGGGGAGAGACCCAGTACTTC. This encodes CASSFRAAGGETQYF.

This chain joins TRBV27 and TRBJ2-7; no clear D. V was trimmed by 8 bases and J by 6 bases, leaving 14 bases between them. The CDR3 is made up of 12 amino acids. Per the germline V gene, CDR1 is MNHEY and CDR2 is SMNVEV (reference sequence). The CDR3 here is CASWGNPGEQYF. Written as DNA, the CDR3 is TGTGCCAGCTGGGGTAATCCGGGCGAGCAGTACTTC.

V gene TRBV2 combines with J gene TRBJ2-7; weak D call: TRBD2 (6 bases). This CDR3 has 12 amino acids. V lost 5 bases and J lost 5, with 10 bases in between. CDR1 is SNHLY, CDR2 FYNNEI, per germline. The CDR3 DNA sequence: TGTGCCAGCAGTAGCGGGCCGGACGAGCAGTACTTC. This codes for CASSSGPDEQYF.

V is TRBV15 and J is TRBJ2-1; 9 bases are shared with TRBD2. Looked up from germline, CDR1 is LNHNV and CDR2 is YYDKDF (reference sequence). V shed 5 bases and J 8 bases; nucleotides not matched to a gene: 13. This CDR3 contains 16 residues. The CDR3 is CATSSTLSGSVDEQFF. The CDR3 coding sequence is TGTGCCACCAGCTCCACCCTTAGCGGGAGTGTCGATGAGCAGTTCTTC.

The chain links TRBV14 to TRBJ2-2; 7 bases agree with TRBD2. The CDR3 spans 14 residues. CDR1 and CDR2 from the germline V gene are SGHDN and FVKESK. V shed 3 bases and J 6 bases; nucleotides not matched to a gene: 4. For the CDR3, the DNA is TGTGCCAGCAGCCACGGGGGGACCCCCGGGGAGCTGTTTTTT. It is translated as CASSHGGTPGELFF.

This rearrangement joins TRBV6-6 to TRBJ2-7, with a tentative D call TRBD2 (5 bases). Germline loops: CDR1 MNHNY, CDR2 SVGAGI (reference sequence). The V gene lost 5 bases and the J gene lost 4 bases, with 9 bases spanning the gap. The CDR3 has 12 residues. CDR3 sequence: CASSTLAYEQYF. The CDR3 DNA reads as TGTGCCAGCAGTACGCTAGCTTACGAGCAGTACTTC.

The rearrangement links TRBV7-9 to TRBJ1-1; weak D call: TRBD1 (6 bases). Trimming stripped 1 base from V and 1 base from J, with 16 bases between. The CDR3 has 17 residues. Germline values: CDR1 SEHNR, CDR2 FQNEAQ (reference sequence). DNA of the CDR3: TGTGCCAGCAGCTTAGGTCTGAGGGACATTGAGAACACTGAAGCTTTCTTT. This gives the protein CASSLGLRDIENTEAFF.

Written as DNA, the CDR3 is TGTGCCAGCAGCTTGGACCTTAGCGGGAGGGCCATCGAGCAGTACTTC. Its translation is CASSLDLSGRAIEQYF. The chain joins TRBV5-4 to TRBJ2-7; TRBD2 matches at 11 bases. V shed 0 bases, J shed 6 bases, and the junction held 8 bases outside the gene matches. CDR3 length equals 16 residues. Germline lookup yields CDR1 SGHNT and CDR2 YYREEE (reference sequence).

This chain uses TRBV30 with TRBJ1-2; the D gene is possibly TRBD1 (6 bases). The germline V gene has CDR1 GTSNPN and CDR2 SVGIG (reference sequence). V was cut by 4 bases and J by 4 bases, with 10 bases left in between. This CDR3 spans 12 amino acids. The CDR3 nucleotides are TGTGCCTGGATCGGGGGCGTCTATGGCTACACCTTC. It encodes CAWIGGVYGYTF.

The chain recombines TRBV2 with TRBJ2-1; 9 positions match TRBD1. Germline assignment: CDR1 SNHLY and CDR2 FYNNEI. This CDR3 spans 14 amino acids. Unmatched junction bases numbered 15, after V lost 7 bases and J lost 14 bases. CDR3 sequence reads: CASINTGGSTHEFF. The DNA for the CDR3 is TGTGCCAGCATAAACACAGGGGGCTCTACACACGAGTTCTTC.

Only one count was recorded for this clone. J is TRBJ2-3 and V is TRBV5-1; D gene ambiguous. Germline CDR1 is SGHRS and CDR2 is YFSETQ. This CDR3 is 13 amino acids long. Trimming took 0 bases from V and 6 from J, leaving 8 bases between them. CDR3: CASSLGLFDTQYF. In DNA form, the CDR3 reads TGCGCCAGCAGCTTGGGTCTGTTTGATACGCAGTATTTT. The full variable domain, in which reference TRBV5-1 and TRBJ2-3 provide the parts outside the CDR3, is KAGVTQTPRYLIKTRGQQVTLSCSPISGHRSVSWYQQTPGQGLQFLFEYFSETQRNKGNFPGRFSGRQFSNSRSEMNVSTLELGDSALYLCASSLGLFDTQYFGPGTRLTVL.

This rearrangement joins TRBV30 to TRBJ1-4, with 9 bases aligning to TRBD1. This CDR3 spans 15 amino acids. The germline V gene encodes CDR1 GTSNPN and CDR2 SVGIG (reference sequence). V trimming: 5 bases; J trimming: 3 bases; junction bases outside the gene matches: 7. CDR3 DNA sequence: TGTGCCTGGGGTATGGGGACAGGGCCTAATGAAAAACTGTTTTTT. It is translated as CAWGMGTGPNEKLFF.